Each of the 19 T cell receptor beta chains below was sequenced from the same sample in a study of identifying expanded T cells in peripheral blood. The data were produced by immunoSEQ multiplex PCR, yet TCRdb's version contains in-frame clones alone and is incomplete. The data hold fewer than 85,000 clones, with approximately 84% observed a single time. What was sequenced was blood. The receptors stem from a person aged 18 to 75 in good health.

The V gene is TRBV5-1, the J gene TRBJ2-5; perhaps TRBD2 as D (6 bases). Trimming took off 5 bases at V and 0 bases at J, with 20 bases between the two ends. The CDR3 totals 17 residues. Germline V gene data show CDR1 as SGHRS and CDR2 as YFSETQ. The CDR3 spells CASSCVLGGANQETQYF. CDR3 nucleotide sequence: TGCGCCAGCAGTTGCGTGTTGGGCGGGGCAAACCAAGAGACCCAGTACTTC.

This clone was detected only once. The chain carries TRBV6-5 and TRBJ2-5, with D unclear. The CDR3 contains 15 residues. Germline-derived CDR1 and CDR2 are MNHEY and SVGAGI. The ends were cut back, 0 bases at V and 0 bases at J, with 8 bases in the middle. CDR3 in amino acids: CASSYSTTYQETQYF. CDR3 nucleotides: TGTGCCAGCAGTTACTCGACCACGTACCAAGAGACCCAGTACTTC.

This clone was recorded only once. The rearrangement uses TRBV6-5 and TRBJ1-2; TRBD1 might be the D (6 bases). The CDR3 totals 14 residues. From germline, CDR1 is MNHEY and CDR2 SVGAGI. V was trimmed by 1 base and J by 7 bases, leaving 13 bases between them. The CDR3 DNA reads as TGTGCCAGCAGTTACTACCAGGGGAAGGGTGGCTACACCTTC. Translating it yields CASSYYQGKGGYTF.

The chain carries TRBV7-8 and TRBJ2-1; D unclear. From germline, CDR1 is SGHVS and CDR2 FQNEAQ. The CDR3 loop spans 14 amino acids. With 8 bases removed from V and 0 bases from J, the gap between germline ends came to 11 bases. CDR3 loop: CASRLTSSYNEQFF. As DNA, the CDR3 is TGTGCCAGCCGACTGACCTCCTCCTACAATGAGCAGTTCTTC.

J is TRBJ2-7 and V is TRBV5-1; D unresolved. This CDR3 contains 12 residues. Trimming removed 1 base at V and 6 bases at J, with 8 bases between. Germline V gives CDR1 SGHRS, CDR2 YFSETQ. The CDR3 spells CASSLKGIEQYF. The DNA for the CDR3 is TGCGCCAGCAGCTTGAAAGGGATCGAGCAGTACTTC.

The rearrangement joins TRBV28 to TRBJ2-3, with 9 bases fitting TRBD2. Germline V gene data show CDR1 as MDHEN and CDR2 as SYDVKM. J gave up 10 bases and V 6 bases, and 5 bases lay outside the gene matches. This CDR3 is built from 12 residues. Here the CDR3 DNA reads TGTGCCAGCAGGAGTTCTAGCGGGGCGCAGTATTTT. Translating gives CASRSSSGAQYF.

V usage is TRBV21-1 and J usage is TRBJ1-5; the D call TRBD1 from the table was never checked on the DNA. TRBV21-1 counts as a pseudogene. The CDR3 has 16 residues. CDR3 in DNA: TGTGCCAGCAGCCGAGTCCCGGGACAAGGCAATCAGCCCCAGCATTTT. Translated: CASSRVPGQGNQPQHF.

V gene TRBV11-2 combines with J gene TRBJ2-1; D is unresolved. This CDR3 has 13 residues. Germline lookup yields CDR1 SGHAT and CDR2 FQNNGV. Deletions cut 1 base from V and 5 bases from J, with 6 bases between. In nucleotides, the CDR3 is TGTGCCAGCAGCTTAGCCCCCAACAATGAGCAGTTCTTC. This translates into CASSLAPNNEQFF.

This chain connects TRBV18 to TRBJ1-6; 9 bases are shared with TRBD1. The ends lost 3 bases at V and 7 bases at J; junction bases unmatched: 4. This CDR3 region has 15 residues. Germline V gene sequence: CDR1 KGHSH, CDR2 LQKENI. The CDR3 bases are TGTGCCAGCTCACCCCGGACAGGGGAGAATTCACCCCTCCACTTT. Protein: CASSPRTGENSPLHF.

The rearrangement links TRBV28 to TRBJ2-5; D is unclear. The V gene lost 5 bases and the J gene lost 2 bases, with 12 bases spanning the gap. This CDR3 has 14 residues. Looked up from germline, CDR1 is MDHEN and CDR2 is SYDVKM. The CDR3 reads CASSQDLTQETQYF. CDR3 nucleotide sequence: TGTGCCAGCAGTCAGGATTTAACTCAAGAGACCCAGTACTTC.

The chain combines TRBV27 with TRBJ2-3, with TRBD2 identical over 12 bases. The length of the CDR3 is 14 residues. The germline CDR1 and CDR2 sequences are MNHEY and SMNVEV (reference sequence). The V segment lost 6 bases and the J segment 6 bases; nucleotides outside the gene matches: 4. The CDR3 is CASSWTSGVDTQYF. Written as DNA, the CDR3 is TGTGCCAGCAGCTGGACTAGCGGGGTGGATACGCAGTATTTT.

This chain links TRBV6-6 with TRBJ1-5; 9 bases agree with TRBD1. Germline-derived CDR1 and CDR2 are MNHNY and SVGAGI (reference sequence). Trimming at V came to 2 bases and at J to 1 base, leaving 3 bases not matched to a gene. The CDR3 has 16 residues. The CDR3 DNA is TGTGCCAGCAGTTACCCTGGACAGGGGAGCAATCAGCCCCAGCATTTT. This sequence encodes CASSYPGQGSNQPQHF.

V usage is TRBV18 and J usage is TRBJ2-2, with D unclear. The CDR3 runs 16 residues. Germline V gene data show CDR1 as KGHSH and CDR2 as LQKENI. Trimming cost V 5 bases and J 0 bases, with 13 bases left between them. CDR3 amino acids: CASSSAMGANTGELFF. CDR3 nucleotide sequence: TGTGCCAGCTCATCAGCTATGGGTGCGAACACCGGGGAGCTGTTTTTT.

The chain is built from TRBV6-1 and TRBJ2-1, with 10 bases lining up with TRBD1. This CDR3 spans 11 amino acids. The V gene end was trimmed by 6 bases and the J gene end by 14 bases; junction bases not matched to a gene: 4. Germline values: CDR1 MNHNS, CDR2 SASEGT. CDR3 loop: CASSKDRGKFF. DNA for the CDR3: TGTGCCAGCAGCAAGGACAGGGGGAAGTTCTTC.

This clone was detected ten times or more. The chain combines TRBV19 with TRBJ1-3; D gene unclear. The CDR3 runs 15 residues. Germline CDR1 LNHDA, CDR2 SQIVND (reference sequence). V lost 10 bases and J lost 0, with 16 bases in between. The CDR3 sequence is CATRPFGLSGNTIYF. The CDR3 bases are TGTGCCACGAGGCCCTTTGGACTCTCTGGAAACACCATATATTTT.

This sequence joins TRBV10-3 and TRBJ1-1, with 7 bases identical to TRBD1. V shed 7 bases and J 0 bases; nucleotides not matched to a gene: 2. The length of the CDR3 is 13 residues. Germline CDR1 is ENHRY and CDR2 is SYGVKD. In DNA form, the CDR3 reads TGTGCCATCACCGGGACAGTGAACACTGAAGCTTTCTTT. Protein: CAITGTVNTEAFF.

V usage is TRBV7-9 and J usage is TRBJ2-1, with 9 bases identical to TRBD1. The CDR3 is made up of 14 amino acids. The V gene end was trimmed by 5 bases and the J gene end by 7 bases; junction bases not matched to a gene: 6. Germline loops: CDR1 SEHNR, CDR2 FQNEAQ (reference sequence). Here the CDR3 DNA reads TGTGCCAGCAGCCCAAGGACAGGGGAAAATGAGCAGTTCTTC. It translates to CASSPRTGENEQFF. Combining the CDR3 with reference TRBV7-9 and TRBJ2-1 gives the whole variable domain DTGVSQNPRHKITKRGQNVTFRCDPISEHNRLYWYRQTLGQGPEFLTYFQNEAQLEKSRLLSDRFSAERPKGSFSTLEIQRTEQGDSAMYLCASSPRTGENEQFFGPGTRLTVL.

The gene calls are TRBV19 and TRBJ1-1; D might be TRBD1 (6 bases). This CDR3 is 14 amino acids long. Germline V lookup: CDR1 LNHDA, CDR2 SQIVND (reference sequence). The germline V and J ends were trimmed by 2 bases and 5 bases, with 12 bases remaining between them. The CDR3 is CASSIQGRRTEAFF. The CDR3 DNA reads as TGTGCCAGTAGTATACAGGGGCGGAGAACTGAAGCTTTCTTT.

This clone appeared a few times. This sequence joins TRBV4-1 and TRBJ1-5, with TRBD1 matching over 10 bases. Losses at the gene ends were 3 bases for V and 1 base for J; bases not matched to a gene: 0. Germline V gene sequence: CDR1 MGHRA, CDR2 YSYEKL. The length of the CDR3 is 15 residues. The CDR3 nucleotides are TGCGCCAGCAGCCAGGACAGGGGGAGCAATCAGCCCCAGCATTTT. This gives the protein CASSQDRGSNQPQHF.